This TCR beta chain was retrieved from a study of blood T cells in healthy people across ages. Study results and limitations: Relative to aged donors, long-lived donors carried more naive CD4+ cells and displayed higher diversity.

Germline CDR1 reads SQVTM; CDR2 reads ANQGSEA. The CDR3 runs 15 residues. As regards this clonotype: The antigen remains unidentified.

Using a J-beta primer mix together with a sample-barcoded 5' primer, a second PCR was run for roughly 7 to 11 cycles. MiXCR, run by TCRdb on the 5' RACE reads, gives a single entry per CDR3 protein. The data hold roughly 1.5 million distinct CDR3 sequences, with 35% to 45% observed a single time. Input material: blood. The TCR was taken from a young woman in good health. The chain joins TRBV29-1 to TRBJ2-1, with D unresolved. TRBJ2-7 matches the DNA end more closely, so the J call is doubtful. CDR3 in DNA: TGCAGCGTGATCGGTTCGACAAGCTCCTACAATGAGCAGTACTTC. This sequence encodes CSVIGSTSSYNEQYF.